The clone carrying this T cell receptor beta chain was seen a single time. The sample belongs to a study of blood T cell repertoires in COVID-19. The overall study: COVID-19 samples collected from the United States, Italy and Spain covered acute and convalescent phases. In each case, the material was cDNA or gDNA derived from T cells, B-cell-depleted T cells, or PBMCs.

In the study's own analysis: Reference gene primer amplification gave nucleated cell count estimates. TCRdb's copy holds only in-frame clones and misses some; the assay was immunoSEQ multiplex PCR. V, J and clone size were drawn from that table, and D and trimming were deduced from the DNA. The sample shows over 150,000 clones, about 85% of them seen only once. The germline V gene has CDR1 SQVTM and CDR2 ANQGSEA. Trimming took off 1 base at V and 2 bases at J, with 9 bases between the two ends. The CDR3 loop spans 13 amino acids. Material for sequencing was peripheral blood. This sequence originates from a man aged 35-49 years with acute or convalescent COVID-19. This sequence joins TRBV29-1 and TRBJ2-7, with a tentative D call TRBD1 (5 bases). CDR3: CSVEVGVAYEQYF. CDR3 bases: TGCAGCGTTGAAGTAGGGGTCGCCTACGAGCAGTACTTC.